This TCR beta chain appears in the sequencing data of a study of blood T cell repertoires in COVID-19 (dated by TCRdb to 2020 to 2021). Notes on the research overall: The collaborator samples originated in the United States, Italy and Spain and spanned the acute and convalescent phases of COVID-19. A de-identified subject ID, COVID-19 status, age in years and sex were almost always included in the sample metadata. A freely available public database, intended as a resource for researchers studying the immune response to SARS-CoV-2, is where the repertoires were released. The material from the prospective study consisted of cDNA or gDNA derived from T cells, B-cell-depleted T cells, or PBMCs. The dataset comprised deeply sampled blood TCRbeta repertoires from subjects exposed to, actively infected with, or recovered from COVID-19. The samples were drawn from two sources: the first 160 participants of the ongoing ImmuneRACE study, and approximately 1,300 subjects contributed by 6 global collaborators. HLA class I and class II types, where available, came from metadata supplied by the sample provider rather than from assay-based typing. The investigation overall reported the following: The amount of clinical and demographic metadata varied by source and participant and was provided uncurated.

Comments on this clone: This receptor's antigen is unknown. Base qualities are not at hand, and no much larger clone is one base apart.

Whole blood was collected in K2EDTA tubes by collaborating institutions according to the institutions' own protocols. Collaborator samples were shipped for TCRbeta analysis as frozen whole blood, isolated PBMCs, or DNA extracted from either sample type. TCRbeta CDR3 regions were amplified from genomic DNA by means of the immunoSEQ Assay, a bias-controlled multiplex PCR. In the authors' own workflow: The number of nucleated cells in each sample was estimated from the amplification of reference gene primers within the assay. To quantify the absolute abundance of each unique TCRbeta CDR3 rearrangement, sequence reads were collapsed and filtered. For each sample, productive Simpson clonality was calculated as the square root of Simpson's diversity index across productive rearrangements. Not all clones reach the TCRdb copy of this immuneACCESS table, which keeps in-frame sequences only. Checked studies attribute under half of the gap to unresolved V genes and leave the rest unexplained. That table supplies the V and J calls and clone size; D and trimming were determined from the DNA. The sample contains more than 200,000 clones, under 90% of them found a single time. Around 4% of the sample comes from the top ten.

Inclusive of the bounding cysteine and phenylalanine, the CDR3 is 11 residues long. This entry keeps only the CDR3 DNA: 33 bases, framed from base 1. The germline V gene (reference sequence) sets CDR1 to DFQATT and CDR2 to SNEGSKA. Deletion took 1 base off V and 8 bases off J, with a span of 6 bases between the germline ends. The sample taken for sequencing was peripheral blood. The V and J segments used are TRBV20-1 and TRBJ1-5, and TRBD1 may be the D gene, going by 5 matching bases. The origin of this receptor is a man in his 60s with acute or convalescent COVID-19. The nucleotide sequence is TGCAGTGCTAGAGGACAGAAGCCCCAGCATTTT. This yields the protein CSARGQKPQHF.